Presented here are 21 T cell receptor beta chains from one specimen sequenced in a study of identical twins. MiXCR was run by TCRdb on the 5' RACE reads, yielding one entry per CDR3 protein. The sample comprises about 240,000 distinct CDR3 sequences, over 9.5% of which are singletons, and under 4.5% rests with the top ten. The same sample was also studied in work on yellow fever vaccine responses in identical twins.

Material for sequencing was memory (CD45RO+) T cells sorted from blood. These receptors originate from a woman between 18 and 29 years old in good health.

This chain joins TRBV7-9 and TRBJ1-6, with D perhaps matching TRBD1 (5 bases). Trimming cost V 1 base and J 5 bases, with 9 bases left between them. This CDR3 region has 15 residues. CDR1 and CDR2 from the germline V gene are SEHNR and FQNEAQ (reference sequence). CDR3 DNA: TGTGCCAGCAGCTTAGGTGTGGGGCATAATTCACCCCTCCACTTT. This encodes CASSLGVGHNSPLHF.

The rearrangement uses TRBV6-6 and TRBJ2-7; D is perhaps TRBD2 (6 bases). This CDR3 has 12 residues. The germline V and J ends were trimmed by 10 bases and 2 bases, with 12 bases remaining between them. The germline CDR1 and CDR2 sequences are MNHNY and SVGAGI (reference sequence). The CDR3 DNA follows: TGTGCCACCCACGCGGGGACCTACGAGCAGTACTTC. Translating it yields CATHAGTYEQYF.

This clonotype was counted a few times. This chain connects TRBV20-1 to TRBJ2-5; 12 positions match TRBD2. The CDR3 sequence is 17 residues long. Losses at the gene ends were 2 bases for V and 4 bases for J; bases not matched to a gene: 11. In germline, CDR1 is DFQATT, CDR2 SNEGSKA (reference sequence). DNA for the CDR3: TGCAGTGCTAGATCCCCACTAGCGGGGGGACAAAGAGAGACCCAGTACTTC. This codes for CSARSPLAGGQRETQYF.

This sequence joins TRBV15 and TRBJ2-2, with D perhaps being TRBD1 or TRBD2 (5 bases each). Trimming stripped 1 base from V and 6 bases from J, with 9 bases between. There are 14 residues in the CDR3. CDR1 and CDR2 from the germline V gene are LNHNV and YYDKDF (reference sequence). The DNA for the CDR3 is TGTGCCACCAGCAGAGGAGGGGTCCCCGGGGAGCTGTTTTTT. Translated, it gives CATSRGGVPGELFF.

The chain carries TRBV3-1 and TRBJ2-7; TRBD2 agrees at 11 bases. Germline loops: CDR1 LGHDT, CDR2 YNNKEL (reference sequence). The CDR3 sequence is 14 residues long. The J segment lost 7 bases and the V segment lost 4 bases, leaving 6 bases of the junction unmatched. The DNA of the CDR3 is TGTGCCAGCAGCCCGATCGGGACTAGCGGAGAGCAGTACTTC. Amino acid sequence: CASSPIGTSGEQYF.

A few counts support this clonotype. This rearrangement joins TRBV12-3 or TRBV12-4 to TRBJ2-3, with 14 bases matching TRBD2. J lost 7 bases, V lost 6 bases, and 9 bases had no gene match. This CDR3 is built from 16 residues. The CDR3 DNA follows: TGTGCCAGCAGCTCCATCGGGACTAGCGGGAGTTATACGCAGTATTTT. Its translation: CASSSIGTSGSYTQYF.

This clonotype was recorded a few times. The chain joins TRBV20-1 to TRBJ1-1; unclear D gene. Between the trimmed V and J ends, which lost 1 base and 4 bases, there was a span of 13 bases. CDR1 and CDR2 from the germline V gene are DFQATT and SNEGSKA (reference sequence). The CDR3 is 14 amino acids. The CDR3 loop is CSARGSLRATEAFF. In DNA form, the CDR3 reads TGCAGTGCTAGAGGAAGCCTGAGGGCCACTGAAGCTTTCTTT.

The rearrangement joins TRBV6-2 or TRBV6-3 to TRBJ2-1; TRBD2 aligns across 12 bases. Per germline, CDR1 MNHEY and CDR2 SVGEGT. Trimming cost V 3 bases and J 0 bases; bases outside gene matches: 6. The CDR3 runs to 18 residues. Written as DNA, the CDR3 is TGTGCCAGCAGTTATGGGGCTAGCGGGAGGGTCTCCTACAATGAGCAGTTCTTC. Protein: CASSYGASGRVSYNEQFF.

This clonotype was seen at least ten times. The CDR3 reads CAWSVTVAGYEQYF. CDR3 DNA: TGTGCCTGGAGTGTTACGGTGGCAGGCTACGAGCAGTACTTC. V gene TRBV30 combines with J gene TRBJ2-7; D gene uncertain. The germline CDR1 and CDR2 sequences are GTSNPN and SVGIG (reference sequence). V lost 0 bases and J lost 3, with 12 bases in between. The CDR3 spans 14 residues. Variable domain in full (rest from reference TRBV30 and TRBJ2-7): SQTIHQWPATLVQPVGSPLSLECTVEGTSNPNLYWYRQAAGRGLQLLFYSVGIGQISSEVPQNLSASRPQDRQFILSSKKLLLSDSGFYLCAWSVTVAGYEQYFGPGTRLTVT.

This clonotype was seen many times. The rearrangement links TRBV7-2 to TRBJ2-2; TRBD2 matches 8 bases. The CDR3 has 15 amino acids. Looked up from germline, CDR1 is SGHTA and CDR2 is FQGNSA. The J segment lost 4 bases and the V segment lost 1 base, leaving 2 bases of the junction unmatched. CDR3 loop: CASSLVGGVTGELFF. DNA of the CDR3: TGTGCCAGCAGCTTAGTCGGGGGGGTCACCGGGGAGCTGTTTTTT.

A note on this clonotype: Compared with germline, one end of the junction differs, possibly owing to a read error. The chain recombines TRBV11-2 with TRBJ2-2, with 8 nucleotides matching TRBD1. The CDR3 has 14 amino acids. CDR1 SGHAT and CDR2 FQNNGV come from the germline V gene. CDR3: CASSQDRAAGELVF. The DNA of the CDR3 is TGTGCCAGCAGCCAGGACAGGGCGGCCGGGGAGCTGGTTTTT.

This clonotype was observed a handful of times. V gene TRBV27 combines with J gene TRBJ2-5; 9 nucleotides align to TRBD1. J gave up 2 bases and V 2 bases, and 12 bases lay outside the gene matches. This CDR3 comprises 18 residues. Germline V gene lookup returns CDR1 MNHEY and CDR2 SMNVEV (reference sequence). CDR3: CASSLKSLLDRGQETQYF. CDR3 in DNA: TGTGCCAGCAGTTTAAAATCCCTTCTCGACAGGGGGCAAGAGACCCAGTACTTC.

This clonotype has just a few counts. This rearrangement joins TRBV3-1 to TRBJ2-2, with 10 bases identical to TRBD1. Trimming cost V 3 bases and J 6 bases; bases outside gene matches: 10. This CDR3 spans 17 amino acids. Germline CDR1 is LGHDT and CDR2 is YNNKEL (reference sequence). CDR3 DNA sequence: TGTGCCAGCAGCCATATGACCCGAGGACAGGGGGCCGGGGAGCTGTTTTTT. Its translation: CASSHMTRGQGAGELFF.

The sample holds many counts of this clonotype. This chain connects TRBV28 to TRBJ2-7; maybe TRBD1 (6 bases). The CDR3 length is 15 residues. Trimming shortened V by 4 bases and J by 3 bases, and 16 bases separated the two germline ends. In germline, CDR1 is MDHEN, CDR2 SYDVKM. CDR3 sequence reads: CASSSPPGRGYEQYF. CDR3 bases: TGTGCCAGCAGTTCCCCCCCGGGCAGGGGCTACGAGCAGTACTTC.

The sample holds many counts of this clonotype. The V call is TRBV29-1, the J call TRBJ2-5; D could derive from TRBD1 or TRBD2 (6 bases each). The CDR3 runs 12 residues. Between the trimmed V and J ends, which lost 7 bases and 7 bases, there was a span of 16 bases. CDR1 and CDR2 (germline): SQVTM, ANQGSEA. CDR3: CSGGEQGRTQYF. The CDR3 DNA follows: TGCAGCGGCGGGGAACAGGGTAGGACCCAGTACTTC. Full variable domain (outside the CDR3, taken from reference TRBV29-1 and TRBJ2-5): SAVISQKPSRDICQRGTSLTIQCQVDSQVTMMFWYRQQPGQSLTLIATANQGSEATYESGFVIDKFPISRPNLTFSTLTVSNMSPEDSSIYLCSGGEQGRTQYFGPGTRLLVL.

This clonotype came up a few times. The V and J genes are TRBV20-1 and TRBJ2-3; D might be TRBD2 (6 bases). The CDR3 contains 14 residues. Germline V lookup: CDR1 DFQATT, CDR2 SNEGSKA (reference sequence). Trimming took off 0 bases at V and 7 bases at J, with 14 bases between the two ends. CDR3 nucleotides: TGCAGTGCTAGAGATCCCCTGGGGAGGAATACGCAGTATTTT. It specifies CSARDPLGRNTQYF.

This clonotype turned up a few times. This chain uses TRBV28 with TRBJ2-3; D is possibly TRBD2 (7 bases). The CDR3 covers 16 residues. Germline CDR1 and CDR2: MDHEN and SYDVKM. Trimming stripped 1 base from V and 4 bases from J, with 15 bases between. DNA for the CDR3: TGTGCCAGCAGTTTATTAGGGGGAGGGCCCGCAGATACGCAGTATTTT. Protein: CASSLLGGGPADTQYF.

This clonotype was seen a handful of times. V and J are TRBV15 and TRBJ2-2, with D unclear. V was cut by 4 bases and J by 5 bases, with 8 bases left in between. This CDR3 has 13 residues. Per germline, CDR1 LNHNV and CDR2 YYDKDF (reference sequence). DNA of the CDR3: TGTGCCACCAGCATCCTACTAACCGGGGAGCTGTTTTTT. This translates into CATSILLTGELFF.

The table lists this clonotype with a few counts. This chain links TRBV5-1 with TRBJ2-5; D remains unclear. This CDR3 comprises 16 residues. Germline assignment: CDR1 SGHRS and CDR2 YFSETQ. V was cut by 0 bases and J by 6 bases, with 18 bases left in between. DNA of the CDR3: TGCGCCAGCAGCTTGGAAGGCGCCGGGCTCGGACAGACCCAGTACTTC. This translates into CASSLEGAGLGQTQYF.

In its sample, this clonotype was seen a few times. The chain couples TRBV10-3 to TRBJ2-1, with D possibly called TRBD1 or TRBD2 (6 bases each). CDR1 is ENHRY, CDR2 SYGVKD, per germline. V was pared by 4 bases and J by 8 bases, with 18 bases between. The CDR3 has 15 amino acids. The CDR3 DNA follows: TGTGCCATCAGTGTAACAGGGATGGGGGGCGATGAGCAGTTCTTC. It translates to CAISVTGMGGDEQFF.

This clonotype has a handful of counts. The chain couples TRBV5-1 to TRBJ1-5; possibly TRBD1 for D (5 bases). The CDR3 covers 19 residues. Germline values: CDR1 SGHRS, CDR2 YFSETQ. V shed 5 bases and J shed 2 bases, with 26 bases lying between them. CDR3 coding DNA: TGCGCCAGCAGGTATATTGGCCCCAACCGGGACTATTGCAATCAGCCCCAGCATTTT. Protein product: CASRYIGPNRDYCNQPQHF.